These 28 T cell receptor beta chains originate from one sample sequenced in a study of beta chain features in type 1 diabetes (dated by TCRdb to 2016 to 2019). The method was the immunoSEQ multiplex PCR assay. The entire amount of isolated RNA was reverse transcribed using the High Capacity cDNA Reverse Transcription Kit, so the sequenced TCRB transcripts were expressed ones. As stored in TCRdb, this immuneACCESS dataset retains in-frame rearrangements with V and J assigned. A fraction of the clones does not appear; measured against another copy, unresolved V genes explain less than half of the discrepancy, and the remainder lacks a known reason. The sample table records 810,000 or so clones; roughly 15% of these occur just once. Together, the top ten hold 0.023% of the sample. Specimen: naive CD4+ T cells from blood. The cell subset or site label of this sample denotes: true naive CD4+ T cells. These receptors all come from a woman in her late teens or twenties in good health.

The genes are TRBV10-3 and TRBJ2-1; no clear D gene. This CDR3 is 14 amino acids long. V dropped 4 bases and J dropped 2 bases, with 9 bases sitting between them. CDR1 and CDR2 (germline): ENHRY, SYGVKD. DNA for the CDR3: TGTGCCATCAGTGGACACGGCACCTACAATGAGCAGTTCTTC. Protein: CAISGHGTYNEQFF.

This chain uses TRBV7-2 with TRBJ1-5; D is unresolved. Trimming shortened V by 5 bases and J by 3 bases, and 17 bases separated the two germline ends. The CDR3 contains 16 residues. The germline V gene has CDR1 SGHTA and CDR2 FQGNSA. The CDR3 DNA follows: TGTGCCAGCAGCCCCACTCGAGGTGGAATCAATCAGCCCCAGCATTTT. Translated: CASSPTRGGINQPQHF.

This clone has more than one count but fewer than ten. The rearrangement joins TRBV7-9 to TRBJ1-1; D remains unclear. Trimming left V 2 bases short and J 1 base short, with 14 bases between. The CDR3 consists of 16 residues. CDR1 and CDR2 from the germline V gene are SEHNR and FQNEAQ (reference sequence). CDR3 sequence (DNA): TGTGCCAGCAGCTTATACCGAACCCGGGAGAACACTGAAGCTTTCTTT. It translates to CASSLYRTRENTEAFF.

V and J are TRBV2 and TRBJ2-5; 7 bases agree with TRBD1. The V gene's germline CDR1 is SNHLY and CDR2 FYNNEI. Losses at the gene ends were 10 bases for V and 3 bases for J; bases not matched to a gene: 8. The CDR3 is 13 residues long. The DNA for the CDR3 is TGTGCCACAAATAACAGGGGAGAAGAGACCCAGTACTTC. Protein sequence: CATNNRGEETQYF.

The rearrangement uses TRBV6-1 and TRBJ2-3; the D gene is possibly TRBD2 (6 bases). Germline V gene sequence: CDR1 MNHNS, CDR2 SASEGT. The CDR3 is made up of 15 amino acids. The V gene lost 4 bases and the J gene lost 1 base, with 12 bases spanning the gap. The CDR3 coding sequence is TGTGCCAGCAGTGCGATCAGGGAGGGCACAGATACGCAGTATTTT. Amino acid sequence: CASSAIREGTDTQYF.

This clone has a single count. The chain links TRBV19 to TRBJ2-5, with 8 bases identical to TRBD1. The CDR3 spans 15 residues. Germline V CDR1 and CDR2: LNHDA, SQIVND (reference sequence). The ends lost 8 bases at V and 2 bases at J; junction bases unmatched: 10. The CDR3 DNA is TGTGCCAGTGGTAACAGGGGGAAATCTCAAGAGACCCAGTACTTC. Translated: CASGNRGKSQETQYF.

This rearrangement joins TRBV4-3 to TRBJ2-2; no reliable D call. The CDR3 consists of 14 residues. Per the germline V gene, CDR1 is LGHNA and CDR2 is YSLEER. The V and J ends lost 1 base and 7 bases respectively, with 10 bases between them. The CDR3 DNA is TGCGCCAGCAGCCAAGTGGGGTGGAACGGGGAGCTGTTTTTT. Its translation is CASSQVGWNGELFF.

This clone was recorded a few times. The rearrangement joins TRBV29-1 to TRBJ1-5, with TRBD1 as a possible D gene (5 bases). V lost 6 bases, J lost 6 bases, and 15 bases lay in between. CDR1 is SQVTM and CDR2 is ANQGSEA in the germline V gene. The CDR3 spans 13 residues. CDR3 protein: CSVLGQQGQPQHF. Written as DNA, the CDR3 is TGCAGCGTCCTAGGGCAGCAGGGTCAGCCCCAGCATTTT.

This chain joins TRBV14 and TRBJ2-3; D is possibly TRBD2 (5 bases). Germline V gene data show CDR1 as SGHDN and CDR2 as FVKESK. V lost 6 bases, J lost 1 base, and 14 bases lay in between. The CDR3 length is 15 residues. CDR3 bases: TGTGCCAGCAGTCCCACCTGGCGGGGCACAGATACGCAGTATTTT. Its protein is CASSPTWRGTDTQYF. Full variable domain (remainder filled in from reference TRBV14 and TRBJ2-3): EAGVTQFPSHSVIEKGQTVTLRCDPISGHDNLYWYRRVMGKEIKFLLHFVKESKQDESGMPNNRFLAERTGGTYSTLKVQPAELEDSGVYFCASSPTWRGTDTQYFGPGTRLTVL.

The chain recombines TRBV18 with TRBJ2-7; 13 nucleotides agree with TRBD2. CDR1 is KGHSH and CDR2 is LQKENI in the germline V gene. The CDR3 is 15 residues long. Trimming took 5 bases from V and 6 from J; bases not matched to a gene: 7. The CDR3, as DNA: TGTGCCAGCTCATCCGGGACTAGCGGGACTGGCGAGCAGTACTTC. Protein: CASSSGTSGTGEQYF.

This clone appeared a few times. This chain joins TRBV13 and TRBJ2-7, with TRBD2 matching 11 bases. V lost 5 bases, J lost 0 bases, and 6 bases stayed unmatched. CDR1 and CDR2 from the germline V gene are PRHDT and FYEKMQ (reference sequence). CDR3 length: 16 residues. CDR3 sequence: CASSPGLAASSYEQYF. The CDR3 nucleotides are TGTGCCAGCAGCCCGGGACTAGCGGCTTCCTCCTACGAGCAGTACTTC.

This clone came up a few times. The J gene is TRBJ2-7, the V gene TRBV19, with D hard to call. The CDR3 runs to 12 residues. V was clipped by 7 bases and J by 0 bases, with 7 bases between them. The germline V gene has CDR1 LNHDA and CDR2 SQIVND (reference sequence). CDR3 protein: CASMGYSYEQYF. In DNA form, the CDR3 reads TGTGCCAGTATGGGGTACTCCTACGAGCAGTACTTC.

The V gene is TRBV6-6, the J gene TRBJ2-7, with TRBD2 identical over 8 bases. The germline V gene encodes CDR1 MNHNY and CDR2 SVGAGI (reference sequence). V dropped 8 bases and J dropped 0; count of bases not matched to a gene: 9. The length of the CDR3 is 15 residues. CDR3 amino acids: CASGLADSHSYEQYF. The CDR3 DNA follows: TGTGCCAGCGGACTAGCAGATTCCCACTCCTACGAGCAGTACTTC.

This clone was counted between two and nine times. This sequence joins TRBV7-9 and TRBJ2-3; unclear D gene. Germline V gives CDR1 SEHNR, CDR2 FQNEAQ (reference sequence). There are 12 residues in the CDR3. The V gene lost 5 bases and the J gene lost 7 bases, with 10 bases spanning the gap. For the CDR3, the DNA is TGTGCCAGCAGCCCTTCTTTAAATACGCAGTATTTT. This codes for CASSPSLNTQYF. The complete variable domain, with remaining parts taken from reference TRBV7-9 and TRBJ2-3, reads DTGVSQNPRHKITKRGQNVTFRCDPISEHNRLYWYRQTLGQGPEFLTYFQNEAQLEKSRLLSDRFSAERPKGSFSTLEIQRTEQGDSAMYLCASSPSLNTQYFGPGTRLTVL.

The chain links TRBV27 to TRBJ2-7; 9 bases align to TRBD1. J was trimmed by 3 bases and V by 5 bases; bases with no gene match: 8. The CDR3 has 15 amino acids. Germline-derived CDR1 and CDR2 are MNHEY and SMNVEV (reference sequence). DNA of the CDR3: TGTGCCAGCAGTGGTTACGGGACAGGGCGCTACGAGCAGTACTTC. Protein: CASSGYGTGRYEQYF.

This chain joins TRBV6-1 and TRBJ2-5; tentative D call: TRBD2 (5 bases). Trimming removed 5 bases from V and 5 bases from J, with 12 bases in between. The germline CDR1 and CDR2 sequences are MNHNS and SASEGT. The CDR3 totals 13 residues. The CDR3 nucleotides are TGTGCCAGCAGTCGGGGATTTAGGGAGACCCAGTACTTC. It encodes CASSRGFRETQYF.

This clone was recorded a few times. The rearrangement joins TRBV28 to TRBJ2-1; 12 bases line up with TRBD2. The CDR3 has 15 amino acids. Per the germline V gene, CDR1 is MDHEN and CDR2 is SYDVKM. J gave up 8 bases and V 5 bases, and 7 bases lay outside the gene matches. This CDR3 reads CASSNGASGRDEQFF. The CDR3 DNA sequence: TGTGCCAGCAGTAATGGGGCTAGCGGGAGGGATGAGCAGTTCTTC.

This clone was recorded a few times. The chain has TRBV5-1 and TRBJ2-2; D is unclear. The germline gives CDR1 SGHRS, CDR2 YFSETQ. The ends were cut back, 4 bases at V and 2 bases at J, with 12 bases in the middle. The CDR3 contains 15 residues. CDR3 bases: TGCGCCAGCAGCCGTTTCCCGGAAAACACCGGGGAGCTGTTTTTT. It codes for CASSRFPENTGELFF.

This clone was seen a handful of times. The rearrangement links TRBV28 to TRBJ2-3, with 9 bases that match TRBD1. The CDR3 has 15 amino acids. CDR1 is MDHEN, CDR2 SYDVKM, per germline. With V trimmed by 2 bases and J by 2 bases, 2 bases remained unmatched. DNA of the CDR3: TGTGCCAGCAGTTTAGGGGACAGGGTCACAGATACGCAGTATTTT. It codes for CASSLGDRVTDTQYF.

The chain is built from TRBV9 and TRBJ2-7; 7 bases fit TRBD2. J was trimmed by 3 bases and V by 4 bases; bases with no gene match: 10. Germline CDR1 and CDR2: SGDLS and YYNGEE. This CDR3 has 15 residues. The CDR3 nucleotides read TGTGCCAGCAGCCCAACAGGACTAGTCAACTACGAGCAGTACTTC. It is translated as CASSPTGLVNYEQYF.

The rearrangement joins TRBV4-2 to TRBJ1-4; D perhaps matches TRBD1 (6 bases). V was pared by 1 base and J by 8 bases, with 14 bases between. CDR3 length: 15 amino acids. Germline CDR1 LGHNA, CDR2 YNFKEQ. Here the CDR3 reads CASSQVPRTVEKLFF. For the CDR3, the DNA is TGTGCCAGCAGCCAAGTCCCCAGGACAGTAGAAAAACTGTTTTTT.

The rearrangement uses TRBV28 and TRBJ2-3; D unresolved. Deletions cut 2 bases from V and 1 base from J, with 16 bases between. Germline V gene lookup returns CDR1 MDHEN and CDR2 SYDVKM. The CDR3 is 17 residues long. The CDR3 loop reads CASSLAVESWGTDTQYF. The CDR3 region has the DNA TGTGCCAGCAGTTTAGCGGTAGAGAGCTGGGGCACAGATACGCAGTATTTT.

This clone appeared a few times. V and J are TRBV19 and TRBJ2-1; weak D call: TRBD2 (5 bases). The germline V and J ends were trimmed by 3 bases and 9 bases, with 18 bases remaining between them. Germline CDR1 LNHDA, CDR2 SQIVND (reference sequence). The length of the CDR3 is 15 residues. This CDR3 reads CASSINGIVGGEQFF. The CDR3 nucleotides read TGTGCCAGTAGTATCAACGGGATAGTCGGTGGTGAGCAGTTCTTC.

This clone has a handful of counts. The chain combines TRBV10-3 with TRBJ2-3, with a possible D match to TRBD2 (6 bases). The germline V gene encodes CDR1 ENHRY and CDR2 SYGVKD. This CDR3 has 16 residues. V gave up 6 bases and J gave up 6 bases, with 22 bases separating them. CDR3 residues: CAISPTSFRERDTQYF. In DNA form, the CDR3 reads TGTGCCATCAGCCCGACTAGTTTCCGGGAAAGGGATACGCAGTATTTT.

This chain joins TRBV4-1 and TRBJ2-6; tentative D call: TRBD1 (6 bases). The germline V and J ends were trimmed by 3 bases and 0 bases, with 15 bases remaining between them. CDR3 length: 18 amino acids. Germline CDR1 and CDR2: MGHRA and YSYEKL. The chain's CDR3 is CASSHPGQRNSGANVLTF. The CDR3 coding sequence is TGCGCCAGCAGCCACCCCGGACAGAGAAACTCTGGGGCCAACGTCCTGACTTTC.

The chain carries TRBV9 and TRBJ2-3; maybe TRBD2 (6 bases). The CDR3 loop spans 16 amino acids. Trimming shortened V by 0 bases and J by 1 base, and 12 bases separated the two germline ends. The germline V gene has CDR1 SGDLS and CDR2 YYNGEE. The CDR3 DNA sequence: TGTGCCAGCAGCGTAGGGGCGGGATGGGGCACAGATACGCAGTATTTT. It encodes CASSVGAGWGTDTQYF.

The chain has TRBV18 and TRBJ2-3, with D perhaps TRBD1 (6 bases). Germline lookup yields CDR1 KGHSH and CDR2 LQKENI. Trimming left V 3 bases short and J 0 bases short, with 10 bases between. The CDR3 is made up of 15 amino acids. In nucleotides, the CDR3 is TGTGCCAGCTCACCTGGGACACGAAGCACAGATACGCAGTATTTT. As protein: CASSPGTRSTDTQYF.

There are a few counts of this clone. The chain carries TRBV28 and TRBJ2-1; perhaps TRBD2 as D (5 bases). Germline CDR1 and CDR2: MDHEN and SYDVKM. Trimming shortened V by 10 bases and J by 6 bases, and 22 bases separated the two germline ends. There are 15 residues in the CDR3. The CDR3 nucleotides read TGTGCCATAATCAAATTAGGGCACAGCGGCAATGAGCAGTTCTTC. Translation gives CAIIKLGHSGNEQFF.